The TCR beta chain under discussion was sequenced for a study of control samples from healthy donors and cancer patients. This clone occurred once. Between the trimmed V and J ends, which lost 1 base and 7 bases, there was a span of 9 bases. Germline loops: CDR1 SGHRS, CDR2 YFSETQ. The CDR3 runs to 14 residues. Clones were read by immunoSEQ multiplex PCR, and TCRdb kept only the in-frame ones, dropping some. The sample consists of about 85,000 clones, roughly nine tenths of them appearing once. The chain employs TRBV5-1 and TRBJ2-6; D call uncertain. The sequenced material came from blood. This sequence was found in a woman aged 55-75 years in good health. The CDR3 coding sequence is TGCGCCAGCAGCTTGTTGTACGGTGCCAACGTCCTGACTTTC. It specifies CASSLLYGANVLTF.